This T cell receptor beta chain was captured by sequencing in a study of neurological immune-mediated disorders. Points from the study as a whole: Among 34 multiple sclerosis patients, phylogenetic grouping put the repertoires of 18 into a single related-CDR3 cluster, a possible signature.

Unsorted libraries were prepared from 2 million PBMCs held at -80 C. With 10-nucleotide random UMIs, 5'RACE was used to make the cDNA. A single record per CDR3 protein comes from TCRdb applying MiXCR to the 5' RACE reads. This sample has some 76,000 distinct CDR3 sequences; 3% to 4% occur once, and the top ten carry under 6.5%. From germline, CDR1 is DFQATT and CDR2 SNEGSKA (reference sequence). The CDR3 runs 12 residues. Trimming removed 3 bases at V and 2 bases at J, with 4 bases between. This clonotype was picked up many times. The antigen is not known. The chain couples TRBV20-1 to TRBJ2-2; D remains unclear. This receptor was obtained from a woman aged 45-59 years with multiple sclerosis. Sequenced material: PBMCs. CDR3 DNA: TGCAGTGCTAGTCGTAACACCGGGGAGCTGTTTTTT. Protein: CSASRNTGELFF.